These 29 T cell receptor beta chains originate from one sample sequenced in a study of a mutant IDH1 vaccine in newly diagnosed glioma. For these receptors, no antigen is known. Time point specified: week 23, last vaccination. The investigators gave 300 ug of mutant IDH1 20-mer peptide in each vaccine dose, together with topical imiquimod. TCRdb keeps only in-frame clones here, not all; method: immunoSEQ multiplex PCR. The sample yields approximately 41,000 clones, around 93% seen once. The sequencing here drew on PBMCs, taken from a glioma patient whose treatment included an IDH1 peptide vaccine. These receptors came from a man in his fifties with glioma.

This sequence joins TRBV6-4 and TRBJ1-1; 8 positions match TRBD1. The CDR3 extends over 13 amino acids. V shed 6 bases and J 6 bases; nucleotides not matched to a gene: 6. From germline, CDR1 is MRHNA and CDR2 SNTAGT. The CDR3 region is CASRRTGTAEAFF. CDR3 DNA sequence: TGTGCCAGCAGGCGGACAGGGACCGCTGAAGCTTTCTTT.

The rearrangement uses TRBV19 and TRBJ2-7; TRBD1 agrees at 8 bases. Trimming at V came to 6 bases and at J to 0 bases, leaving 4 bases not matched to a gene. From germline, CDR1 is LNHDA and CDR2 SQIVND (reference sequence). This CDR3 has 14 amino acids. CDR3 in amino acids: CASRDRASSYEQYF. The CDR3 DNA reads TGTGCCAGTAGGGACAGGGCTAGCTCCTACGAGCAGTACTTC.

V is TRBV4-3 and J is TRBJ1-4, with TRBD1 matching over 10 bases. Unmatched junction bases numbered 6, after V lost 0 bases and J lost 8 bases. The CDR3 length is 16 residues. The V gene's germline CDR1 is LGHNA and CDR2 YSLEER. The CDR3 reads CASSQDLQGQGEKLFF. CDR3 in DNA: TGCGCCAGCAGCCAAGATCTTCAGGGACAGGGGGAAAAACTGTTTTTT.

The V and J genes are TRBV5-1 and TRBJ2-7; possibly TRBD1 for D (5 bases). This CDR3 region has 16 residues. Germline CDR1 SGHRS, CDR2 YFSETQ. Trimming left V 4 bases short and J 6 bases short, with 23 bases between. In nucleotides, the CDR3 is TGCGCCAGCAGCCCCCAGGGTACGGGTAATAAAGGCGAGCAGTACTTC. This sequence encodes CASSPQGTGNKGEQYF. The full variable domain, with the rest looked up from reference TRBV5-1 and TRBJ2-7, is KAGVTQTPRYLIKTRGQQVTLSCSPISGHRSVSWYQQTPGQGLQFLFEYFSETQRNKGNFPGRFSGRQFSNSRSEMNVSTLELGDSALYLCASSPQGTGNKGEQYFGPGTRLTVT.

About this clone itself: This specimen includes other DNA sequences encoding the same CDR3. The gene calls are TRBV18 and TRBJ2-7, with 10 positions matching TRBD2. The germline gives CDR1 KGHSH, CDR2 LQKENI. V shed 1 base and J 2 bases; nucleotides not matched to a gene: 2. The CDR3 length is 15 residues. The CDR3 here is CASSPRTSGAYEQYF. Written as DNA, the CDR3 is TGTGCCAGCTCACCACGGACTAGCGGAGCCTACGAGCAGTACTTC.

The chain carries TRBV6-5 and TRBJ1-5, with 7 bases matching TRBD1. This CDR3 has 15 residues. From germline, CDR1 is MNHEY and CDR2 SVGAGI. The V and J ends lost 6 bases and 3 bases, in that order; junction bases with no gene match: 8. The chain's CDR3 is CASSPSTGFNQPQHF. Written as DNA, the CDR3 is TGTGCCAGCAGCCCCTCGACAGGGTTCAATCAGCCCCAGCATTTT.

The chain carries TRBV5-6 and TRBJ2-2; D may be TRBD1 (6 bases). CDR3 length equals 15 residues. With 4 bases removed from V and 8 bases from J, the gap between germline ends came to 18 bases. Germline CDR1 is SGHDT and CDR2 is YYEEEE. The CDR3 spells CASSPWGPLSGELFF. CDR3 DNA: TGTGCCAGCAGCCCTTGGGGGCCCCTGAGTGGGGAGCTGTTTTTT.

This chain connects TRBV7-9 to TRBJ2-5; D is perhaps TRBD1 or TRBD2 (5 bases each). Germline CDR1 reads SEHNR; CDR2 reads FQNEAQ (reference sequence). The germline V and J ends were trimmed by 9 bases and 0 bases, with 11 bases remaining between them. The CDR3 loop spans 13 amino acids. The CDR3 loop reads CASRRGDQETQYF. The CDR3 coding sequence is TGTGCCAGTCGGAGAGGGGACCAAGAGACCCAGTACTTC. The complete variable domain, with remaining parts taken from reference TRBV7-9 and TRBJ2-5, reads DTGVSQNPRHKITKRGQNVTFRCDPISEHNRLYWYRQTLGQGPEFLTYFQNEAQLEKSRLLSDRFSAERPKGSFSTLEIQRTEQGDSAMYLCASRRGDQETQYFGPGTRLLVL.

The V and J genes are TRBV11-1 and TRBJ2-5; D is ambiguous. Trimming stripped 4 bases from V and 9 bases from J, with 18 bases between. Germline CDR1 is SGHAT and CDR2 is FQDESV (reference sequence). This CDR3 spans 14 amino acids. For the CDR3, the DNA is TGTGCCAGCAGCTCTCTGGACCCAACGTGGGCCCAGTACTTC. Translating gives CASSSLDPTWAQYF.

J is TRBJ1-5 and V is TRBV30; D is undetermined. Between the trimmed V and J ends, which lost 2 bases and 6 bases, there was a span of 11 bases. Looked up from germline, CDR1 is GTSNPN and CDR2 is SVGIG (reference sequence). The CDR3 sequence is 13 residues long. The CDR3 reads CAWSPGYGQPQHF. In DNA form, the CDR3 reads TGTGCCTGGAGTCCGGGTTATGGTCAGCCCCAGCATTTT.

The rearrangement links TRBV7-2 to TRBJ2-3, with D possibly being TRBD2 (6 bases). Germline values: CDR1 SGHTA, CDR2 FQGNSA. The length of the CDR3 is 18 residues. Trimming left V 5 bases short and J 2 bases short, with 23 bases between. Written as DNA, the CDR3 is TGTGCCAGCAGCCCCCCTGTCCGAATACTAGCTTCCACAGATACGCAGTATTTT. Amino acids: CASSPPVRILASTDTQYF.

This clone showed up just once. The CDR3 spells CASSIRQGTSSGANVLTF. The CDR3 nucleotides read TGTGCCAGTAGTATACGTCAGGGAACGTCTTCTGGGGCCAACGTCCTGACTTTC. The chain is built from TRBV19 and TRBJ2-6, with D perhaps TRBD1 (5 bases). The length of the CDR3 is 18 residues. V was pared by 2 bases and J by 1 base, with 15 bases between. Germline values: CDR1 LNHDA, CDR2 SQIVND (reference sequence).

This chain connects TRBV18 to TRBJ2-5, with 8 bases that match TRBD2. The CDR3 loop spans 17 amino acids. The V gene end was trimmed by 4 bases and the J gene end by 7 bases; junction bases not matched to a gene: 17. CDR1 and CDR2 from the germline V gene are KGHSH and LQKENI. The CDR3 coding sequence is TGTGCCAGCTCACTCCGGGTAGCGGGGCCTAAAGGCGGGACCCAGTACTTC. Protein product: CASSLRVAGPKGGTQYF.

The V call is TRBV11-2, the J call TRBJ1-6; TRBD1 matches at 11 bases. CDR3 length: 15 residues. With 7 bases clipped from V and 11 bases from J, the junction kept 10 bases outside the gene matches. The germline CDR1 and CDR2 sequences are SGHAT and FQNNGV. CDR3 region: CASTSRGQGVAPLHF. For the CDR3, the DNA is TGTGCCAGCACCTCCCGGGGACAGGGGGTTGCACCCCTCCACTTT.

As DNA, the CDR3 is TGTGCCAGCAGTGATACACGCCGGACTAGCACAGATACGCAGTATTTT. This gives the protein CASSDTRRTSTDTQYF. The V and J genes are TRBV6-4 and TRBJ2-3, with a weak D call TRBD2 (5 bases). The V gene's germline CDR1 is MRHNA and CDR2 SNTAGT. The CDR3 has 16 residues. V was shortened by 3 bases and J by 0 bases, with 13 bases between the two germline ends.

The chain employs TRBV5-4 and TRBJ1-1; D not resolved. The CDR3 is made up of 16 amino acids. V lost 3 bases and J 4 bases, leaving 19 bases between the germline ends. The germline V gene has CDR1 SGHNT and CDR2 YYREEE (reference sequence). For the CDR3, the DNA is TGTGCCAGCAGCTCCGGGTCTTGGGGAGGAGGCACTGAAGCTTTCTTT. It codes for CASSSGSWGGGTEAFF.

This clone was observed once. This chain connects TRBV27 to TRBJ2-1; weak D call: TRBD1 (6 bases). Germline loops: CDR1 MNHEY, CDR2 SMNVEV (reference sequence). The CDR3 length is 18 residues. The germline V and J ends were trimmed by 1 base and 7 bases, with 23 bases remaining between them. As DNA, the CDR3 is TGTGCCAGCAGTTTATTTGGTGGGGGTAGGCAGGGACAAAATGAGCAGTTCTTC. Its translation is CASSLFGGGRQGQNEQFF.

This chain joins TRBV14 and TRBJ1-3; unclear D gene. This CDR3 contains 13 residues. V was clipped by 1 base and J by 2 bases, with 3 bases between them. From germline, CDR1 is SGHDN and CDR2 FVKESK. The chain's CDR3 is CASSQGTGNTIYF. For the CDR3, the DNA is TGTGCCAGCAGCCAAGGGACTGGAAACACCATATATTTT. The variable domain in full, completed from reference TRBV14 and TRBJ1-3, reads EAGVTQFPSHSVIEKGQTVTLRCDPISGHDNLYWYRRVMGKEIKFLLHFVKESKQDESGMPNNRFLAERTGGTYSTLKVQPAELEDSGVYFCASSQGTGNTIYFGEGSWLTVV.

The chain recombines TRBV5-8 with TRBJ2-5; 7 bases agree with TRBD1. CDR1 SGHTS and CDR2 YDEGEE come from the germline V gene. Trimming took 4 bases from V and 1 from J; bases not matched to a gene: 7. The CDR3 spans 15 residues. CDR3 residues: CASSSSGQLQETQYF. The CDR3, as DNA: TGTGCCAGCAGCAGCTCGGGACAGCTCCAAGAGACCCAGTACTTC.

V usage is TRBV7-6 and J usage is TRBJ1-5; D is undetermined. CDR1 SGHVS and CDR2 FNYEAQ come from the germline V gene. V was clipped by 1 base and J by 2 bases, with 9 bases between them. CDR3 size: 15 residues. The CDR3 sequence: CASSLGWEGNQPQHF. CDR3 DNA: TGTGCCAGCAGCTTAGGCTGGGAAGGCAATCAGCCCCAGCATTTT. The variable domain in full, with the rest retrieved from reference TRBV7-6 and TRBJ1-5, is GAGVSQSPRYKVTKRGQDVALRCDPISGHVSLYWYRQALGQGPEFLTYFNYEAQQDKSGLPNDRFSAERPEGSISTLTIQRTEQRDSAMYRCASSLGWEGNQPQHFGDGTRLSIL.

The V and J genes are TRBV4-2 and TRBJ2-1, with D tentatively TRBD1 or TRBD2 (5 bases each). The germline V gene has CDR1 LGHNA and CDR2 YNFKEQ. This CDR3 is 15 amino acids long. Between the trimmed V and J ends, which lost 0 bases and 5 bases, there was a span of 11 bases. The CDR3 sequence is CASSQDWGPDNEQFF. The CDR3 coding sequence is TGTGCCAGCAGCCAAGACTGGGGACCGGACAATGAGCAGTTCTTC.

This chain uses TRBV18 with TRBJ2-1; D is perhaps TRBD1 (6 bases). The CDR3 sequence is 16 residues long. The V gene lost 4 bases and the J gene lost 4 bases, with 17 bases spanning the gap. The germline gives CDR1 KGHSH, CDR2 LQKENI. CDR3 in DNA: TGTGCCAGCTCACTCAAAACAGGGTTTGGGTACAATGAGCAGTTCTTC. Protein sequence: CASSLKTGFGYNEQFF. The complete variable domain, with remaining parts taken from reference TRBV18 and TRBJ2-1, reads NAGVMQNPRHLVRRRGQEARLRCSPMKGHSHVYWYRQLPEEGLKFMVYLQKENIIDESGMPKERFSAEFPKEGPSILRIQQVVRGDSAAYFCASSLKTGFGYNEQFFGPGTRLTVL.

CDR3 residues: CASSYAGPSTDTQYF. Written as DNA, the CDR3 is TGTGCCAGCAGTTACGCAGGCCCCTCCACAGATACGCAGTATTTT. The gene calls are TRBV6-6 and TRBJ2-3; no clear D gene. This CDR3 spans 15 amino acids. Germline loops: CDR1 MNHNY, CDR2 SVGAGI (reference sequence). V gave up 2 bases and J gave up 2 bases, with 11 bases separating them.

The chain uses TRBV4-1 and TRBJ2-1; the D is unclear. This CDR3 has 16 amino acids. V lost 0 bases and J 0 bases, leaving 9 bases between the germline ends. The germline V gene has CDR1 MGHRA and CDR2 YSYEKL. CDR3 bases: TGCGCCAGCAGCCAAGATCGTCAGAGCTCCTACAATGAGCAGTTCTTC. Its protein product is CASSQDRQSSYNEQFF.

This chain connects TRBV5-4 to TRBJ2-7; the match to TRBD2 covers 10 bases. The CDR3 consists of 14 residues. V trimming: 5 bases; J trimming: 1 base; junction bases outside the gene matches: 3. CDR1 SGHNT and CDR2 YYREEE come from the germline V gene (reference sequence). The CDR3 protein is CASRASGSSYEQYF. CDR3 DNA: TGTGCCAGCAGGGCTAGCGGGAGTTCCTACGAGCAGTACTTC.

CDR3 nucleotide sequence: TGTGCCAGCAGTTACGACAGGAGCTATTCACCCCTCCACTTT. It is translated as CASSYDRSYSPLHF. This chain links TRBV6-5 with TRBJ1-6; tentatively, D is TRBD1 (6 bases). CDR1 and CDR2 from the germline V gene are MNHEY and SVGAGI. CDR3 length: 14 residues. Trimming left V 2 bases short and J 8 bases short, with 10 bases between.

The chain has TRBV5-4 and TRBJ2-7; a possible D gene is TRBD1 (5 bases). This CDR3 has 14 residues. The germline V gene encodes CDR1 SGHNT and CDR2 YYREEE (reference sequence). V lost 0 bases and J lost 7, with 14 bases in between. The CDR3 protein is CASSLAGRVGEQYF. CDR3 nucleotide sequence: TGTGCCAGCAGCTTGGCCGGCAGGGTAGGGGAGCAGTACTTC.

V gene TRBV4-1 combines with J gene TRBJ2-3; TRBD1 agrees at 10 bases. The CDR3 runs to 17 residues. Germline CDR1 reads MGHRA; CDR2 reads YSYEKL. The V and J ends lost 0 bases and 6 bases, in that order; junction bases with no gene match: 9. In DNA, the CDR3 is TGCGCCAGCAGCCAAGATAAGGGCGGACAGGGGGGCGATACGCAGTATTTT. Amino acids: CASSQDKGGQGGDTQYF.

This clone has more than one count but fewer than ten. V gene TRBV21-1 combines with J gene TRBJ1-2; the table calls TRBD1, which could not be checked here. TRBV21-1 has pseudogene status. This CDR3 has 13 residues. The chain's CDR3 is CASTISDSYGYTF. The CDR3 DNA reads as TGTGCCAGCACCATATCGGACAGTTATGGCTACACCTTC.